One and the same sample provided the 25 T cell receptor beta chains below, sequenced in a study of PD-1 blockade in classical Hodgkin lymphoma. With no exception, relapse followed autologous stem cell transplantation in all patients, and brentuximab vedotin exposure varied. Generated by immunoSEQ multiplex PCR, the TCRdb table keeps only in-frame clones and is missing some. In the table there are about 30,000 clones, about two thirds of which are singletons. Sequences were derived from peripheral blood mononuclear cells (PBMCs), sampled before the second cycle of nivolumab. The receptors were sampled from a human donor with classical Hodgkin lymphoma.

The gene calls are TRBV14 and TRBJ2-1; TRBD2 agrees at 7 bases. The V segment lost 0 bases and the J segment 7 bases; nucleotides outside the gene matches: 3. There are 14 residues in the CDR3. The germline gives CDR1 SGHDN, CDR2 FVKESK. The chain's CDR3 is CASSQDRRGNEQFF. CDR3 nucleotide sequence: TGTGCCAGCAGCCAAGATCGGCGGGGGAATGAGCAGTTCTTC.

Within the sample, this clone is medium-sized. The rearrangement uses TRBV7-3 and TRBJ2-7; 9 bases are shared with TRBD1. V lost 2 bases and J lost 2; bases outside the gene matches: 4. This CDR3 is built from 15 residues. Germline lookup yields CDR1 SGHTA and CDR2 FQGTGA. The CDR3 loop reads CASSLGGTGPYEQYF. CDR3 DNA: TGTGCCAGCAGCTTAGGCGGGACAGGGCCCTACGAGCAGTACTTC.

V gene TRBV5-1 combines with J gene TRBJ1-3, with D tentatively TRBD1 (5 bases). Germline V gene lookup returns CDR1 SGHRS and CDR2 YFSETQ. V was cut by 0 bases and J by 2 bases, with 9 bases left in between. This CDR3 has 15 residues. This chain's CDR3 is CASSLDLGAGNTIYF. As DNA, the CDR3 is TGCGCCAGCAGCTTGGATCTAGGGGCTGGAAACACCATATATTTT.

CDR3: CAWSSSTWGLHTF. CDR3 DNA: TGTGCCTGGAGTTCCTCGACGTGGGGCCTCCACACCTTC. The genes are TRBV30 and TRBJ1-2; D possibly corresponds to TRBD1 (5 bases). Deletions cut 2 bases from V and 12 bases from J, with 19 bases between. The CDR3 covers 13 residues. Germline values: CDR1 GTSNPN, CDR2 SVGIG (reference sequence). Full variable domain (remainder filled in from reference TRBV30 and TRBJ1-2): SQTIHQWPATLVQPVGSPLSLECTVEGTSNPNLYWYRQAAGRGLQLLFYSVGIGQISSEVPQNLSASRPQDRQFILSSKKLLLSDSGFYLCAWSSSTWGLHTFGSGTRLTVV.

This chain links TRBV5-8 with TRBJ1-1; 9 bases fit TRBD1. CDR3 length equals 16 residues. Looked up from germline, CDR1 is SGHTS and CDR2 is YDEGEE. V gave up 4 bases and J gave up 1 base; unmatched junction bases: 8. CDR3 loop: CASSLGGQGTNTEAFF. The CDR3 DNA sequence: TGTGCCAGCAGCCTGGGGGGACAGGGCACGAACACTGAAGCTTTCTTT.

This chain links TRBV19 with TRBJ2-4, with unresolved D. Germline V gene sequence: CDR1 LNHDA, CDR2 SQIVND (reference sequence). Trimming shortened V by 0 bases and J by 7 bases, and 16 bases separated the two germline ends. The CDR3 contains 16 residues. The CDR3 here is CASSIDPSETINIQYF. CDR3 nucleotides: TGTGCCAGTAGTATAGATCCATCGGAGACGATTAACATTCAGTACTTC.

V and J are TRBV14 and TRBJ1-1; tentatively, D is TRBD1 (6 bases). This CDR3 spans 13 amino acids. V lost 4 bases to trimming and J lost 6 bases, with 12 bases between them. Germline CDR1 and CDR2: SGHDN and FVKESK. The CDR3, as DNA: TGTGCCAGCAGCCCTGGGGGCATCTCTGAAGCTTTCTTT. It codes for CASSPGGISEAFF.

The chain links TRBV27 to TRBJ2-6, with 8 bases fitting TRBD2. This CDR3 has 18 amino acids. CDR1 is MNHEY and CDR2 is SMNVEV in the germline V gene (reference sequence). Trimming took 5 bases from V and 0 from J; bases not matched to a gene: 9. CDR3: CASSPLAVRLSGANVLTF. Written as DNA, the CDR3 is TGTGCCAGCAGTCCACTAGCGGTGAGACTCTCTGGGGCCAACGTCCTGACTTTC.

The rearrangement joins TRBV7-2 to TRBJ2-1; D is undetermined. Germline lookup yields CDR1 SGHTA and CDR2 FQGNSA. V was trimmed by 5 bases and J by 3 bases, leaving 11 bases between them. The CDR3 covers 14 residues. The CDR3 coding sequence is TGTGCCAGCAGCCAGGACCAGAGCTACAATGAGCAGTTCTTC. Translated: CASSQDQSYNEQFF.

CDR3 region: CASSIGRASGANVLTF. CDR3 sequence (DNA): TGTGCCAGTAGTATAGGGAGGGCATCTGGGGCCAACGTCCTGACTTTC. The chain carries TRBV19 and TRBJ2-6, with a tentative D call TRBD2 (6 bases). V shed 1 base and J shed 1 base, with 8 bases lying between them. The CDR3 consists of 16 residues. From germline, CDR1 is LNHDA and CDR2 SQIVND (reference sequence).

V usage is TRBV2 and J usage is TRBJ2-7, with 9 nucleotides matching TRBD1. CDR1 is SNHLY and CDR2 is FYNNEI in the germline V gene. CDR3 length equals 14 residues. With V trimmed by 10 bases and J by 7 bases, 14 bases remained unmatched. In nucleotides, the CDR3 is TGTGCCATTGTCCCGGGACAGGGTGTGGAAGAGCAGTACTTC. This gives the protein CAIVPGQGVEEQYF.

This clone was detected once. The chain combines TRBV6-5 with TRBJ2-5; D may be TRBD2 (5 bases). V dropped 5 bases and J dropped 2 bases, with 15 bases sitting between them. CDR3 size: 15 residues. Germline CDR1 reads MNHEY; CDR2 reads SVGAGI. The CDR3 nucleotides read TGTGCCAGCAGTCCTCTCGGTGAGGGACAAGAGACCCAGTACTTC. Translation: CASSPLGEGQETQYF.

The chain links TRBV7-2 to TRBJ2-1; 8 nucleotides line up with TRBD1. Losses at the gene ends were 2 bases for V and 3 bases for J; bases not matched to a gene: 3. The germline CDR1 and CDR2 sequences are SGHTA and FQGNSA. CDR3 size: 15 residues. The CDR3 nucleotides read TGTGCCAGCAGCTTACGAGGACAGGGCTACAATGAGCAGTTCTTC. Residues: CASSLRGQGYNEQFF.

The gene calls are TRBV5-4 and TRBJ1-3, with a possible D match to TRBD1 (5 bases). V was shortened by 2 bases and J by 1 base, with 10 bases between the two germline ends. CDR1 and CDR2 from the germline V gene are SGHNT and YYREEE (reference sequence). CDR3 length equals 15 residues. The CDR3 is CASSFLGESGNTIYF. CDR3 DNA: TGTGCCAGCAGCTTTTTGGGGGAGTCTGGAAACACCATATATTTT.

V usage is TRBV14 and J usage is TRBJ2-7, with D possibly matching TRBD2 (5 bases). Germline V gene sequence: CDR1 SGHDN, CDR2 FVKESK. V lost 1 base and J 7 bases, leaving 11 bases between the germline ends. The length of the CDR3 is 13 residues. In DNA, the CDR3 is TGTGCCAGCAGCCAAGTCGGACGGAGGGAGCAGTACTTC. It codes for CASSQVGRREQYF.

This clone appeared a single time. The gene calls are TRBV9 and TRBJ1-3; D gene ambiguous. CDR1 and CDR2 (germline): SGDLS, YYNGEE. Trimming left V 4 bases short and J 10 bases short, with 24 bases between. The CDR3 totals 16 residues. In nucleotides, the CDR3 is TGTGCCAGCAGCCCCGGGAACAGCGGCACGGGTAGTACCATATATTTT. Its protein product is CASSPGNSGTGSTIYF.

This rearrangement joins TRBV5-1 to TRBJ2-1; the D is unclear. V was clipped by 0 bases and J by 0 bases, with 10 bases between them. The germline V gene encodes CDR1 SGHRS and CDR2 YFSETQ. There are 16 residues in the CDR3. The DNA of the CDR3 is TGCGCCAGCAGCTTGGGTGGTACAAGCTCCTACAATGAGCAGTTCTTC. Amino acid sequence: CASSLGGTSSYNEQFF. The full variable domain, completed using reference TRBV5-1 and TRBJ2-1, is KAGVTQTPRYLIKTRGQQVTLSCSPISGHRSVSWYQQTPGQGLQFLFEYFSETQRNKGNFPGRFSGRQFSNSRSEMNVSTLELGDSALYLCASSLGGTSSYNEQFFGPGTRLTVL.

This clone was detected a few times. The chain recombines TRBV10-2 with TRBJ1-3; no reliable D call. With 7 bases removed from V and 0 bases from J, the gap between germline ends came to 10 bases. There are 14 residues in the CDR3. Germline V gene data show CDR1 as WSHSY and CDR2 as SAAADI. The CDR3 DNA reads TGCGCCAGCAACCGAGACGACTCTGGAAACACCATATATTTT. It encodes CASNRDDSGNTIYF.

The V call is TRBV18, the J call TRBJ2-5; 7 positions match TRBD2. Germline assignment: CDR1 KGHSH and CDR2 LQKENI. The CDR3 sequence is 15 residues long. The ends lost 3 bases at V and 1 base at J; junction bases unmatched: 5. The CDR3 spells CASSPVTGGQETQYF. In DNA form, the CDR3 reads TGTGCCAGCTCACCCGTAACGGGAGGCCAAGAGACCCAGTACTTC. The variable domain in full, completed from reference TRBV18 and TRBJ2-5, reads NAGVMQNPRHLVRRRGQEARLRCSPMKGHSHVYWYRQLPEEGLKFMVYLQKENIIDESGMPKERFSAEFPKEGPSILRIQQVVRGDSAAYFCASSPVTGGQETQYFGPGTRLLVL.

This clone was observed a handful of times. The rearrangement uses TRBV10-2 and TRBJ1-2; D is perhaps TRBD1 (6 bases). Trimming left V 2 bases short and J 14 bases short, with 21 bases between. The CDR3 length is 14 residues. CDR1 and CDR2 (germline): WSHSY, SAAADI. DNA of the CDR3: TGCGCCAGCAGTGAGGCGGCGGGGAGGGCAGGGGAAACCTTC. It encodes CASSEAAGRAGETF.

The rearrangement links TRBV28 to TRBJ1-5; D is unresolved. Germline CDR1 reads MDHEN; CDR2 reads SYDVKM. The CDR3 consists of 15 residues. V shed 6 bases and J shed 5 bases, with 17 bases lying between them. The CDR3 sequence is CASSRTGLPHQPQHF. The CDR3 DNA sequence: TGTGCCAGCAGCCGCACCGGATTACCCCATCAGCCCCAGCATTTT. The full variable domain, its missing parts supplied by reference TRBV28 and TRBJ1-5, is DVKVTQSSRYLVKRTGEKVFLECVQDMDHENMFWYRQDPGLGLRLIYFSYDVKMKEKGDIPEGYSVSREKKERFSLILESASTNQTSMYLCASSRTGLPHQPQHFGDGTRLSIL.

This chain links TRBV6-1 with TRBJ2-4; D call uncertain. V lost 7 bases, J lost 7 bases, and 5 bases lay in between. The CDR3 sequence is 10 residues long. Per the germline V gene, CDR1 is MNHNS and CDR2 is SASEGT. CDR3 region: CASNSNIQYF. The CDR3 DNA reads TGTGCCAGCAACAGCAACATTCAGTACTTC.

V usage is TRBV11-3 and J usage is TRBJ1-1; no clear D gene. The germline V gene has CDR1 SGHNT and CDR2 YENEEA. This CDR3 spans 13 amino acids. V was trimmed by 7 bases and J by 0 bases, leaving 9 bases between them. The CDR3 DNA follows: TGTGCCAGCACATGGACGGTGAACACTGAAGCTTTCTTT. It codes for CASTWTVNTEAFF.

The gene calls are TRBV28 and TRBJ2-7; D is possibly TRBD2 (6 bases). Per germline, CDR1 MDHEN and CDR2 SYDVKM. This CDR3 comprises 12 residues. V was shortened by 10 bases and J by 2 bases, with 12 bases between the two germline ends. As DNA, the CDR3 is TGTGCCACCGGAGGAGGGGCCTACGAGCAGTACGTC. Translated: CATGGGAYEQYV.

The V and J genes are TRBV23-1 and TRBJ1-3; tentative D call: TRBD1 (6 bases). TRBV23-1 is classed as an ORF, of uncertain function. The CDR3 is 15 residues long. Trimming took 4 bases from V and 4 from J, leaving 14 bases between them. CDR3 coding DNA: TGCGCCAGCAGTCGCCCTACAGGGCCCGGAAACACCATATATTTT. It codes for CASSRPTGPGNTIYF.